The TCR beta chain described here comes from a study of post-analysis software for immune sequencing data (dated by TCRdb to the mid-2010s). Context from the whole study: Disease courses on record covered relapsing-remitting, secondary progressive and progressive-relapsing multiple sclerosis, though some patients had no subtype annotation. A subset of samples was prepared in parallel using single-end sample barcoding, then pooled and co-amplified after Illumina adapter ligation. The patient repertoires were compared against around 11 previously published healthy control repertoires obtained from donors aged 6 to 25 years.

On this clonotype: No antigen is known for it. The record has no base qualities; no much larger clone is one base away.

Reading the label with the study, this specimen's time point is: second blood draw from one MS patient after hematopoietic stem cell transplantation. To demonstrate the VDJtools post-analysis software, the study profiled TCR beta repertoires from the peripheral blood of 10 to 15 young patients with multiple sclerosis. The multiple sclerosis patients were children and adolescents ranging in age from about 6 to 17 years. Libraries came from PCR. Sequencer: Illumina HiSeq 2500. Unique molecular identifiers were incorporated into TCR beta cDNA libraries to reduce PCR and sequencing biases. Per 1 to 10 million input T cells, some 500,000 cDNA molecules were obtained, such that each molecule approximated one T cell. The same protocol used for the earlier healthy control dataset was applied to prepare and sequence the patient libraries. Within a given batch, samples were prepared together, multiplexed and sequenced on the same HiSeq lane. Per the source publication's procedure: MIGEC was used to process the raw barcoded reads, and molecular identifier groups with only a single read were discarded before consensus assembly and CDR3 extraction. Clonotype tables were post-analysed with VDJtools, normalizing diversity by down-sampling all datasets to the smallest sample size. To correct batch-related cross-sample contamination, repertoire overlap clustering matched CDR3 amino acid sequences but not nucleotide sequences. Through fastp at Q25 and MiXCR, TCRdb rebuilt clones from the public reads, retaining in-frame beta chains. Records with the same CDR3 protein are collapsed into one entry carrying the most frequent genes and DNA. These V and J calls originate from TCRdb's pipeline instead of the authors' own analysis. The sample contains about 160,000 distinct CDR3 sequences, under 40% of them found a single time. The top ten clones comprise roughly 28% of the sample.

From the cysteine up to the phenylalanine, the CDR3 has a length of 17 residues. The only DNA kept is the CDR3, 51 bases in frame from the first base. The germline V gene (reference sequence) gives CDR1 as MNHNY and CDR2 as SVGAGI. V is trimmed back by 2 bases and J by 3 bases, and the junction contains 7 bases that no gene match accounts for. What the work shows at the level of the full study, not this receptor alone: Direct clustering with F measure revealed strong co-clustering of samples prepared in the same batch, which led to a batch-effect correction. The multiple sclerosis patient group was slightly younger than the control group. Significantly higher frequencies in patients than in controls were found for a handful of TRBV segments, including TRBV5-6, TRBV5-1 and TRBV20-1. Multiple sclerosis patients had significantly lower normalized Chao1 diversity than controls, a result that suggests substantial peripheral T-cell clonal expansion.

The rearranged chain carries TRBV6-6 and TRBJ2-2; 9 nucleotides in the junction match TRBD1. The specimen was blood, collected after autologous hematopoietic stem cell transplantation. The TCR comes from a girl aged 5 to 17 with multiple sclerosis. Donor details come from another sample of the same person, matched by shared clones. Read as DNA, the sequence is TGTGCCAGCAGTTACAGTAGGGGACAGGGTTACACCGGGGAGCTGTTTTTT. It specifies CASSYSRGQGYTGELFF.